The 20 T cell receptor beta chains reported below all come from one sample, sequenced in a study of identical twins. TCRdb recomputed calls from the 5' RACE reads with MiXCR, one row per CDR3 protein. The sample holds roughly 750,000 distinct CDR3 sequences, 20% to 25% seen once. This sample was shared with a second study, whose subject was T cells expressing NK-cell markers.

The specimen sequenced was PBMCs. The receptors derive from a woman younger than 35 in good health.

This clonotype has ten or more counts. CDR3 sequence reads: CASSFTGRDTEAFF. In nucleotides, the CDR3 is TGCGCCAGCAGCTTCACAGGGAGAGACACTGAAGCTTTCTTT. V is TRBV5-1 and J is TRBJ1-1, with TRBD1 as a possible D gene (6 bases). The germline V gene encodes CDR1 SGHRS and CDR2 YFSETQ. The germline V and J ends were trimmed by 2 bases and 3 bases, with 11 bases remaining between them. The CDR3 has 14 residues.

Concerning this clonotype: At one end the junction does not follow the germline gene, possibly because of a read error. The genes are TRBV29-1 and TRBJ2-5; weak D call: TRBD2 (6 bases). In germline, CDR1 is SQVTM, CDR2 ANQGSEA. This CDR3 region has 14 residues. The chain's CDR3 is CSVIRSGRQESQYF. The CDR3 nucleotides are TGCAGCGTCATCCGATCCGGGAGACAAGAGAGCCAGTACTTC.

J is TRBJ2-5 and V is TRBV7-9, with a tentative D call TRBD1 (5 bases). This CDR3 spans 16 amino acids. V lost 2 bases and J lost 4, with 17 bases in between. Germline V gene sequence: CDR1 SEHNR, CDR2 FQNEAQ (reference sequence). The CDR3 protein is CASSLYGADSGETQYF. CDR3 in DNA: TGTGCCAGCAGCTTATATGGCGCAGACAGTGGAGAGACCCAGTACTTC.

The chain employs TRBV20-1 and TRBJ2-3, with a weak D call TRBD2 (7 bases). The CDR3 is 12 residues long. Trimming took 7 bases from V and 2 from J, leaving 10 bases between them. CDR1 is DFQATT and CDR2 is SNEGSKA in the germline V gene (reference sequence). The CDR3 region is CSGGGDTDTQYF. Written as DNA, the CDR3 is TGCAGTGGAGGGGGGGACACAGATACGCAGTATTTT.

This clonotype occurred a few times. CDR3 bases: TGTGCCAGCAGCTCAAGACAGGACACAGATACGCAGTATTTT. This encodes CASSSRQDTDTQYF. J is TRBJ2-3 and V is TRBV11-2; TRBD1 might be the D (6 bases). Germline CDR1 is SGHAT and CDR2 is FQNNGV. This CDR3 has 14 residues. Trimming took 4 bases from V and 2 from J, leaving 10 bases between them.

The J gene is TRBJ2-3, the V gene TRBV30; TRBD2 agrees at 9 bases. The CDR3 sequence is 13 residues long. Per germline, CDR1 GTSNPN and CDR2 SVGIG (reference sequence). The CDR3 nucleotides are TGTGCGTTGTCTAGCGGGGTCTCAGATACGCAGTATTTT. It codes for CALSSGVSDTQYF.

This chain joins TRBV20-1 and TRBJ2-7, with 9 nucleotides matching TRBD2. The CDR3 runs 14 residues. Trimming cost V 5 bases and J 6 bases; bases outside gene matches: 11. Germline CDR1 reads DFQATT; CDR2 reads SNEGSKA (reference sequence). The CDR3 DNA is TGCAGTGCTGGTGGGACTAGCCGTCGAGGCGAGCAGTACTTC. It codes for CSAGGTSRRGEQYF.

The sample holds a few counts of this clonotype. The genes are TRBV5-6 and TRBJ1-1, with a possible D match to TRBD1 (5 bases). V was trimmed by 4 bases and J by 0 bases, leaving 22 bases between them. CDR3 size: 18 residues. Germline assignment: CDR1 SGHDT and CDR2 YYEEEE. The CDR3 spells CASSRRGVHLGMNTEAFF. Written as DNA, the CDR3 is TGTGCCAGCAGCCGGCGAGGGGTCCACCTAGGGATGAACACTGAAGCTTTCTTT.

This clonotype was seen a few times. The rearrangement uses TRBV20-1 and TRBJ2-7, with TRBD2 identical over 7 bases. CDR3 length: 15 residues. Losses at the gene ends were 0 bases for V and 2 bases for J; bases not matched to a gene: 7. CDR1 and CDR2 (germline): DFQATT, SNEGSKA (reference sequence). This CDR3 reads CSARDPRGIPYEQYF. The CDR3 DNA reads TGCAGTGCTAGAGATCCGCGGGGGATACCCTACGAGCAGTACTTC.

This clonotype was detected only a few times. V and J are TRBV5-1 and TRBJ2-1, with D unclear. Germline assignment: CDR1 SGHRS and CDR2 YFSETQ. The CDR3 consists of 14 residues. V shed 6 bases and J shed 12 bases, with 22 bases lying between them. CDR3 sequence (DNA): TGCGCCAGCACGGCCGGCACTCCAGCCGGACCGCAGTTCTTC. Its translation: CASTAGTPAGPQFF.

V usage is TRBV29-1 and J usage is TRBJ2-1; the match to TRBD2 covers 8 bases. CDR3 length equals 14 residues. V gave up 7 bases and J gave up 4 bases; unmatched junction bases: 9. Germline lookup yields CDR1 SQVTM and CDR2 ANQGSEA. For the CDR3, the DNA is TGCAGCGCCCCCACTAGCGGTGTTTACAATGAGCAGTTCTTC. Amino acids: CSAPTSGVYNEQFF.

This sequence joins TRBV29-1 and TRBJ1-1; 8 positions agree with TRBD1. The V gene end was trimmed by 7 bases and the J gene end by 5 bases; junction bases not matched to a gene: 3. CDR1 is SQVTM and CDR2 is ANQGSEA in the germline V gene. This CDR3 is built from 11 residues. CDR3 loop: CSATGVTEAFF. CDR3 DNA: TGCAGCGCGACAGGGGTGACTGAAGCTTTCTTT.

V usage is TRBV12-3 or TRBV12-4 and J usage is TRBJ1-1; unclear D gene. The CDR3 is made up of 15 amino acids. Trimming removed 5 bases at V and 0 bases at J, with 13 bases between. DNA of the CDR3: TGTGCCAGCAGTGCCCCTCGGCTTGTGAACACTGAAGCTTTCTTT. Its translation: CASSAPRLVNTEAFF.

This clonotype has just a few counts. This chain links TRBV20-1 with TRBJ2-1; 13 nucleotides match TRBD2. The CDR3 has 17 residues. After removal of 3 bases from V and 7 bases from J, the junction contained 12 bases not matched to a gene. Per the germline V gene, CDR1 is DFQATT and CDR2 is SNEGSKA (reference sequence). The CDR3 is CSASLGSLAGGRNEQFF. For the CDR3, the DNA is TGCAGTGCTAGCCTAGGGTCACTAGCGGGAGGGAGGAATGAGCAGTTCTTC.

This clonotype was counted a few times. The CDR3 region is CASSVEGAIQYF. In DNA, the CDR3 is TGTGCCAGCAGTGTAGAGGGGGCGATTCAGTACTTC. The chain combines TRBV25-1 with TRBJ2-4; 7 bases agree with TRBD1. The CDR3 contains 12 residues. Germline CDR1 is MGHDK and CDR2 is SYGVNS. Trimming at V came to 4 bases and at J to 10 bases, leaving 4 bases not matched to a gene.

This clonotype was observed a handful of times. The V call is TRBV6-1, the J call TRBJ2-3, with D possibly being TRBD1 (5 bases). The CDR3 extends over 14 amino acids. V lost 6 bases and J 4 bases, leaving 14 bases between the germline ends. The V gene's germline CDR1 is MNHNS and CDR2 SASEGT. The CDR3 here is CASSRARGPDTQYF. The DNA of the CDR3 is TGTGCCAGCAGCAGGGCAAGGGGTCCAGATACGCAGTATTTT.

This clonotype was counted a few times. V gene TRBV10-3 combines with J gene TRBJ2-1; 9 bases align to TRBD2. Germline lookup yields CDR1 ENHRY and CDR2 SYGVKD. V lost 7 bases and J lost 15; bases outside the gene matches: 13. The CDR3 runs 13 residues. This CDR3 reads CAITTGTSPGRFF. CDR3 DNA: TGTGCCATCACCACAGGGACTAGCCCTGGTCGGTTCTTC.

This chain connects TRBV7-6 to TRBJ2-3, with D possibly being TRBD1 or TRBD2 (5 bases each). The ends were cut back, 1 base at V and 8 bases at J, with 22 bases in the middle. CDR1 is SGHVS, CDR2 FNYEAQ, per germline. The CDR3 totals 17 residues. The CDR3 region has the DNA TGTGCCAGCAGCTTAGGCGGGTCATCGGGTGGGACGGGTACGCAGTATTTT. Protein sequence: CASSLGGSSGGTGTQYF.

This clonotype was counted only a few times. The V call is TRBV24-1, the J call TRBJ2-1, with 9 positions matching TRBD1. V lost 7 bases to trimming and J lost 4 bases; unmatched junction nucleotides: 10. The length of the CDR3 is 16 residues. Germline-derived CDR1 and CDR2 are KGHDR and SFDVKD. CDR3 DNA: TGTGCCACCAGCCGAGGGGGACAGGGCCGGTACAATGAGCAGTTCTTC. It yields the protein CATSRGGQGRYNEQFF.

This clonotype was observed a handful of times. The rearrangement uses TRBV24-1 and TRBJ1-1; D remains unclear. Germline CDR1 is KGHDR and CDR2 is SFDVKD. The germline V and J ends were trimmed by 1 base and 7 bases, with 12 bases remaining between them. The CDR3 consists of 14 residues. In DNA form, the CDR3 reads TGTGCCACCAGTGATTTAGTACATTCTCGTGAAGCTTTCTTT. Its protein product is CATSDLVHSREAFF.